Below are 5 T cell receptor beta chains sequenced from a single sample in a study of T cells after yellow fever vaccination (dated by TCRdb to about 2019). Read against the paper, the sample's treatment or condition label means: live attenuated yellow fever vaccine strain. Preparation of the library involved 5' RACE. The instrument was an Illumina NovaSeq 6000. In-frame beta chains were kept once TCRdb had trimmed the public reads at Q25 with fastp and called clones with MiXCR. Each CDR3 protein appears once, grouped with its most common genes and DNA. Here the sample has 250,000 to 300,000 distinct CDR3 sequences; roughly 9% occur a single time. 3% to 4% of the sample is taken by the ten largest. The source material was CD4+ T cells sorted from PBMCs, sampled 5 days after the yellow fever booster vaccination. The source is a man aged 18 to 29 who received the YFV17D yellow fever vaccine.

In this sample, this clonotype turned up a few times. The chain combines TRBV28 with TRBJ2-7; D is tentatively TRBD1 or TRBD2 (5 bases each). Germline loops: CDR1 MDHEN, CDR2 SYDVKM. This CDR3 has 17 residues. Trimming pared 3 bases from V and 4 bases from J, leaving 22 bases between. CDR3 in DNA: TGTGCCAGCAGTTTTCCCCGCAGGGAGAATTCGCTTTACGAGCAGTACGTC. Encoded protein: CASSFPRRENSLYEQYV.

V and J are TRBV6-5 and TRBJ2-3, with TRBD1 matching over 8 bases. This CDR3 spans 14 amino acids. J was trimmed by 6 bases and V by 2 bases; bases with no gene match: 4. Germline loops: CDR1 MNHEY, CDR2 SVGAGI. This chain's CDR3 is CASSYQGAGDTQYF. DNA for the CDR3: TGTGCCAGCAGTTACCAGGGGGCTGGCGATACGCAGTATTTT.

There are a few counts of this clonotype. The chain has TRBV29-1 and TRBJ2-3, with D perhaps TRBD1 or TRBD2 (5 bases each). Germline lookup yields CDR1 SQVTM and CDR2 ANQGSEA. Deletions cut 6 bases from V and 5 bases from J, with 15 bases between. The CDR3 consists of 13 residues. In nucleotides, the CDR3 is TGCAGCGTGGCCGGGACCGGGCGAGATACGCAGTATTTT. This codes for CSVAGTGRDTQYF.

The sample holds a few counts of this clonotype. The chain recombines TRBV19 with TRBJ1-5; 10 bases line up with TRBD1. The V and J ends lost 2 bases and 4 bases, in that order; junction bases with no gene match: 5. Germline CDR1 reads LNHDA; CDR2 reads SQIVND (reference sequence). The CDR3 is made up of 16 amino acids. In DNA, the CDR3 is TGTGCCAGTAGTATACTTCGGGGACAGGGGAATCAGCCCCAGCATTTT. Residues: CASSILRGQGNQPQHF.

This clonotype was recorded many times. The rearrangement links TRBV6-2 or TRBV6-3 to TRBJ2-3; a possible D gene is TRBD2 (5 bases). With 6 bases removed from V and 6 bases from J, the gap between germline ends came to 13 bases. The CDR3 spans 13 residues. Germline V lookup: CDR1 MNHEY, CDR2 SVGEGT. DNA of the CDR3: TGTGCCAGCAGGCGTCTAGCTTCGGATACGCAGTATTTT. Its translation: CASRRLASDTQYF.